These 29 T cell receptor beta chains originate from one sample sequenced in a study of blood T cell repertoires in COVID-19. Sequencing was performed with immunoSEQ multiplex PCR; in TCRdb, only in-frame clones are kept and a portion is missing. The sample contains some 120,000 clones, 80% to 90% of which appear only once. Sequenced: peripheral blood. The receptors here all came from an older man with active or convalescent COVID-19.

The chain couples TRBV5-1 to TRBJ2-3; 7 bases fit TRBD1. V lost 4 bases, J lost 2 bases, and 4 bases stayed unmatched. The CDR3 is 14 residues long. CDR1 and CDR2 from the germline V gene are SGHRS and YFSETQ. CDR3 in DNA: TGCGCCAGCAGCCCTGGGACAGTCACAGATACGCAGTATTTT. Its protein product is CASSPGTVTDTQYF. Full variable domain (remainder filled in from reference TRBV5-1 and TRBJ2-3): KAGVTQTPRYLIKTRGQQVTLSCSPISGHRSVSWYQQTPGQGLQFLFEYFSETQRNKGNFPGRFSGRQFSNSRSEMNVSTLELGDSALYLCASSPGTVTDTQYFGPGTRLTVL.

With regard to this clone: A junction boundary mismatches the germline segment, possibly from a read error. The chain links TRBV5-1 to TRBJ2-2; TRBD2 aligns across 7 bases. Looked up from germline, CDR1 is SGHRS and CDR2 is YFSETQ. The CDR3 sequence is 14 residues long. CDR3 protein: CASSEGRESGKLFF. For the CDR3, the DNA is TGCGCCAGCAGCGAGGGACGGGAGAGCGGGAAGCTGTTTTTT.

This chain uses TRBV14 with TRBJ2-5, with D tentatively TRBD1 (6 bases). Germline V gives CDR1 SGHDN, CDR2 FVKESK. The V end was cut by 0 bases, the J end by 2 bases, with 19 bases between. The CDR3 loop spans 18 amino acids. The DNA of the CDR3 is TGTGCCAGCAGCCAAGAAAGAATGTCCAGGGGAGTTCAAGAGACCCAGTACTTC. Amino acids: CASSQERMSRGVQETQYF.

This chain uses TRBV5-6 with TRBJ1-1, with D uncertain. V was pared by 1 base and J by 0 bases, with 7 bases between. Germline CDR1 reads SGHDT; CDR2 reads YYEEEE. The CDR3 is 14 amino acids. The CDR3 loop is CASSLNSLNTEAFF. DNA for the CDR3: TGTGCCAGCAGCTTGAACAGTCTGAACACTGAAGCTTTCTTT.

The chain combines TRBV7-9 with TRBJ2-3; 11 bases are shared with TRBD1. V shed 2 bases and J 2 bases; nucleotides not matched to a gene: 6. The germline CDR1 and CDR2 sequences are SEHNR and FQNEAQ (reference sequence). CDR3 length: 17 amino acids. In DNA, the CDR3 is TGTGCCAGCAGCTTATCCGGGACAGGGGGTGTCACAGATACGCAGTATTTT. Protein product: CASSLSGTGGVTDTQYF.

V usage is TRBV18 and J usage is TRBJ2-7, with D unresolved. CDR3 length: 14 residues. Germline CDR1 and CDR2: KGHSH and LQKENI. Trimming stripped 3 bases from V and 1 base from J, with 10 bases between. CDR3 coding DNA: TGTGCCAGCTCACCCACATCAGGATCCTACGAGCAGTACTTC. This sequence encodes CASSPTSGSYEQYF.

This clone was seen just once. The CDR3 nucleotides are TGCGCCAGCAGTAGTAAAGCAGGGTTGGGAGAAAAACTGTTTTTT. It translates to CASSSKAGLGEKLFF. The V and J genes are TRBV4-1 and TRBJ1-4; D might be TRBD1 (5 bases). Germline V gives CDR1 MGHRA, CDR2 YSYEKL. Between the trimmed V and J ends, which lost 6 bases and 8 bases, there was a span of 19 bases. The CDR3 loop spans 15 amino acids.

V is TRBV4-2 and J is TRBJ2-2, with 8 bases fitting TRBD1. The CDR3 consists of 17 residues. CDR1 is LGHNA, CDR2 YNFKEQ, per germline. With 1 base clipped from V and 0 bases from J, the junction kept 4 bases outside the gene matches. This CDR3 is CASSQGVRGPNTGELFF. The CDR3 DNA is TGTGCCAGCAGCCAAGGGGTCAGGGGGCCGAACACCGGGGAGCTGTTTTTT.

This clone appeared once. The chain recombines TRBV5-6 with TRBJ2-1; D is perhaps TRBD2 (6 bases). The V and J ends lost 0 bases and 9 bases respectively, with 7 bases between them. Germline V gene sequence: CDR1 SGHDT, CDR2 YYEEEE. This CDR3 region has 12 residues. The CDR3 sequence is CASSLAGGEQFF. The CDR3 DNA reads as TGTGCCAGCAGCTTGGCCGGGGGTGAGCAGTTCTTC.

CDR3 region: CATSAGTGVYISTDTQYF. Here the CDR3 DNA reads TGTGCCACCAGTGCCGGGACAGGGGTTTACATTAGCACAGATACGCAGTATTTT. The chain links TRBV24-1 to TRBJ2-3, with 10 positions matching TRBD1. Germline V gene lookup returns CDR1 KGHDR and CDR2 SFDVKD. V shed 5 bases, J shed 0 bases, and the junction held 10 bases outside the gene matches. This CDR3 is built from 18 residues.

The CDR3 DNA reads TGTGCCAGCAGTTACTCGACGGCTAGCGCTCAAGAGACCCAGTACTTC. Translation gives CASSYSTASAQETQYF. The chain links TRBV6-5 to TRBJ2-5; maybe TRBD2 (6 bases). Germline values: CDR1 MNHEY, CDR2 SVGAGI. Trimming shortened V by 0 bases and J by 2 bases, and 13 bases separated the two germline ends. The CDR3 runs 16 residues.

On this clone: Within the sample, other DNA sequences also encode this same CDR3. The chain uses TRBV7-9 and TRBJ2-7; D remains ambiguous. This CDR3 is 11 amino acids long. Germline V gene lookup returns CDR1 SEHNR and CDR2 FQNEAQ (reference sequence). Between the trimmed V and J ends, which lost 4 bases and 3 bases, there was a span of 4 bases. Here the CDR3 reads CASSSIYEQYF. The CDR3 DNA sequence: TGTGCCAGCAGCTCAATCTACGAGCAGTACTTC.

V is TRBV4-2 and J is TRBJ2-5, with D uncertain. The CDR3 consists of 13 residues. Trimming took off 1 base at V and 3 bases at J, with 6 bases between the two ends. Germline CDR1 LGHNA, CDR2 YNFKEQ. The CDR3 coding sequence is TGTGCCAGCAGCCAAGGTGTCAAAGAGACCCAGTACTTC. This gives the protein CASSQGVKETQYF.

The CDR3 region is CATSRGTSGMDEQFF. In DNA, the CDR3 is TGTGCCACCAGCAGAGGGACTAGCGGGATGGATGAGCAGTTCTTC. The chain is built from TRBV15 and TRBJ2-1; 12 bases line up with TRBD2. The CDR3 runs 15 residues. CDR1 is LNHNV, CDR2 YYDKDF, per germline (reference sequence). V dropped 1 base and J dropped 8; count of bases not matched to a gene: 3. Based on the CDR3 plus reference TRBV15 and TRBJ2-1, the full variable domain is DAMVIQNPRYQVTQFGKPVTLSCSQTLNHNVMYWYQQKSSQAPKLLFHYYDKDFNNEADTPDNFQSRRPNTSFCFLDIRSPGLGDTAMYLCATSRGTSGMDEQFFGPGTRLTVL.

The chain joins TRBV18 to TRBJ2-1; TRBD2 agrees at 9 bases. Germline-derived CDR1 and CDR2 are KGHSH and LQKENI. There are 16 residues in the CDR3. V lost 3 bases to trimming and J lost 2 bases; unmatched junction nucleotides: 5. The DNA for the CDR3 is TGTGCCAGCTCACCGCGACTAGCGGATACCTACAATGAGCAGTTCTTC. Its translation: CASSPRLADTYNEQFF.

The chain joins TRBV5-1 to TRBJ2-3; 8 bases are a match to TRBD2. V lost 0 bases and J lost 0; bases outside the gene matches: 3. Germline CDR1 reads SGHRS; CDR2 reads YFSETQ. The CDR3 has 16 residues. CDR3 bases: TGCGCCAGCAGCTTGGAACTAGCGGCTAGCACAGATACGCAGTATTTT. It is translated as CASSLELAASTDTQYF.

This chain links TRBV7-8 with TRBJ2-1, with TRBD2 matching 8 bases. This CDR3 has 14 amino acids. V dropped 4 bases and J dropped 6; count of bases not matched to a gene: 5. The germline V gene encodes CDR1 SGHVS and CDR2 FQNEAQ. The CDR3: CASSSGLAVNEQFF. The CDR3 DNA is TGTGCCAGCAGCTCCGGACTAGCAGTCAATGAGCAGTTCTTC.

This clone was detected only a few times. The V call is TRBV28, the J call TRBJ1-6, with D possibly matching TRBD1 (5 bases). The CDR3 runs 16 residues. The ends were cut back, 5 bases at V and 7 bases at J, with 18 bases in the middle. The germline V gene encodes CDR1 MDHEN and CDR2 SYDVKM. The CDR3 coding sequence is TGTGCCAGCAGTCAGCAGGGTGGAGCAGGAAATTCACCCCTCCACTTT. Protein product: CASSQQGGAGNSPLHF.

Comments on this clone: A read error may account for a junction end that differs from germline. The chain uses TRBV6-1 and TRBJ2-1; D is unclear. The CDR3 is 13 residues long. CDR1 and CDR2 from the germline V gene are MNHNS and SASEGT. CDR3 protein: CANSESGFNEQFF. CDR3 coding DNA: TGTGCCAACAGTGAATCGGGTTTCAATGAGCAGTTCTTC.

The CDR3: CASSNWAKGDTEAFF. DNA for the CDR3: TGTGCCAGTAGTAATTGGGCAAAGGGGGACACTGAAGCTTTCTTT. This chain joins TRBV19 and TRBJ1-1, with D possibly being TRBD1 (6 bases). Germline V gene sequence: CDR1 LNHDA, CDR2 SQIVND (reference sequence). The germline V and J ends were trimmed by 4 bases and 3 bases, with 15 bases remaining between them. This CDR3 has 15 residues. Based on the CDR3 plus reference TRBV19 and TRBJ1-1, the full variable domain is DGGITQSPKYLFRKEGQNVTLSCEQNLNHDAMYWYRQDPGQGLRLIYYSQIVNDFQKGDIAEGYSVSREKKESFPLTVTSAQKNPTAFYLCASSNWAKGDTEAFFGQGTRLTVV.

The CDR3 bases are TGTGCCAGCAGCGCCCGACAGGGGGCGGCCACAGATACGCAGTATTTT. This sequence encodes CASSARQGAATDTQYF. This rearrangement joins TRBV9 to TRBJ2-3, with TRBD1 matching over 10 bases. The CDR3 has 16 amino acids. V dropped 3 bases and J dropped 2; count of bases not matched to a gene: 6. Germline CDR1 is SGDLS and CDR2 is YYNGEE.

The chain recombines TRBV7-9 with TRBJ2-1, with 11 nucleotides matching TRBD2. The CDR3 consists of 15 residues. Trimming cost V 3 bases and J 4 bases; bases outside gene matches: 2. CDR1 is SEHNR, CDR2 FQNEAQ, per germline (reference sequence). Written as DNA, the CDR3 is TGTGCCAGCAGCTTTAGCGGGAGGGCGTACAATGAGCAGTTCTTC. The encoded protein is CASSFSGRAYNEQFF.

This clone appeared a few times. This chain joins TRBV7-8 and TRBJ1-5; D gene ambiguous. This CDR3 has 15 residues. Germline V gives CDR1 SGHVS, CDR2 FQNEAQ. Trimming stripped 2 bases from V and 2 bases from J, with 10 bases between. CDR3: CASSLQVSGNQPQHF. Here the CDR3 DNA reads TGTGCCAGCAGCTTACAAGTGTCGGGCAATCAGCCCCAGCATTTT.

The CDR3 spells CASSLSAGGSYNEQFF. CDR3 in DNA: TGTGCCAGCAGTTTATCGGCAGGGGGCTCCTACAATGAGCAGTTCTTC. The rearrangement joins TRBV28 to TRBJ2-1, with 7 positions matching TRBD1. The length of the CDR3 is 16 residues. V was pared by 1 base and J by 0 bases, with 3 bases of the junction left unmatched. The germline gives CDR1 MDHEN, CDR2 SYDVKM. Full variable domain (missing parts from reference TRBV28 and TRBJ2-1): DVKVTQSSRYLVKRTGEKVFLECVQDMDHENMFWYRQDPGLGLRLIYFSYDVKMKEKGDIPEGYSVSREKKERFSLILESASTNQTSMYLCASSLSAGGSYNEQFFGPGTRLTVL.

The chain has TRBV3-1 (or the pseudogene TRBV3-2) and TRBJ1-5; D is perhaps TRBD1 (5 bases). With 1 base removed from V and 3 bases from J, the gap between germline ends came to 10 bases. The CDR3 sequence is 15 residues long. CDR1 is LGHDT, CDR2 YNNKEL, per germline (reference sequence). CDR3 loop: CASSQGPGYNQPQHF. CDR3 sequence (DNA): TGTGCCAGCAGCCAAGGGCCAGGGTACAATCAGCCCCAGCATTTT.

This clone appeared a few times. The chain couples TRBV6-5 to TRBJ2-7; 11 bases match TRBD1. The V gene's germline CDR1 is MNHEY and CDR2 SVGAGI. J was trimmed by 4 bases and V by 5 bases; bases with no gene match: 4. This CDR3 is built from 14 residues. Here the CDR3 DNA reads TGTGCCAGCAGTACCGGGACAGGGGGGTACGAGCAGTACTTC. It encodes CASSTGTGGYEQYF.

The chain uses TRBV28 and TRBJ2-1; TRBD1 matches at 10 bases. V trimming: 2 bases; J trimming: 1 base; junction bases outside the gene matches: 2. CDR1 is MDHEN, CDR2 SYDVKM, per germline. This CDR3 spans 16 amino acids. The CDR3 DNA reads TGTGCCAGCAGTTTAGCGGGACAGGGGTCCTACAATGAGCAGTTCTTC. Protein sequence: CASSLAGQGSYNEQFF.

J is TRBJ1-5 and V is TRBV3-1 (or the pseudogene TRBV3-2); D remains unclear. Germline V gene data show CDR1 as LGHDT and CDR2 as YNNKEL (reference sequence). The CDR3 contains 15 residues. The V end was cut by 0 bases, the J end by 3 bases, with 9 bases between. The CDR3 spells CASSQDTIANQPQHF. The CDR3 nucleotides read TGTGCCAGCAGCCAAGATACTATAGCCAATCAGCCCCAGCATTTT.

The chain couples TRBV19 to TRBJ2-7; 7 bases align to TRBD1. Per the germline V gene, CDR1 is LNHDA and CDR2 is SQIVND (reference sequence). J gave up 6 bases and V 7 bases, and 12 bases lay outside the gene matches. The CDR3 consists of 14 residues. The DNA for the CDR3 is TGTGCCAGTACCCCCCCAGGCAGGGGGAGCGAGCAGTACTTC. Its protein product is CASTPPGRGSEQYF. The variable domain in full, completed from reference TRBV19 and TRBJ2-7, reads DGGITQSPKYLFRKEGQNVTLSCEQNLNHDAMYWYRQDPGQGLRLIYYSQIVNDFQKGDIAEGYSVSREKKESFPLTVTSAQKNPTAFYLCASTPPGRGSEQYFGPGTRLTVT.